Listed here are 4 T cell receptor beta chains from one sample, sequenced in a study of blood T cell repertoires in COVID-19. Produced via immunoSEQ multiplex PCR; TCRdb's table is partial and in-frame only. Among about 300,000 clones listed, nearly 90% were seen once. The sample taken for sequencing was PBMCs or T cells enriched from blood (not recorded which). Source of these receptors: a woman younger than 45 who had recovered from COVID-19.

The rearrangement joins TRBV7-2 to TRBJ2-3; 8 nucleotides line up with TRBD2. J gave up 2 bases and V 4 bases, and 5 bases lay outside the gene matches. The CDR3 spans 15 residues. Germline CDR1 is SGHTA and CDR2 is FQGNSA. CDR3 DNA: TGTGCCAGCAGCTACGTAGCGGGAAACACAGATACGCAGTATTTT. Translating gives CASSYVAGNTDTQYF.

This clone was observed a few times. The chain joins TRBV5-1 to TRBJ2-7; D possibly corresponds to TRBD1 (6 bases). Deletions cut 0 bases from V and 2 bases from J, with 15 bases between. The CDR3 has 16 amino acids. Per the germline V gene, CDR1 is SGHRS and CDR2 is YFSETQ. The CDR3 bases are TGCGCCAGCAGCTTGGTGGGGACAATCGACACCTACGAGCAGTACTTC. It is translated as CASSLVGTIDTYEQYF.

V gene TRBV7-9 combines with J gene TRBJ1-3; D is undetermined. Per the germline V gene, CDR1 is SEHNR and CDR2 is FQNEAQ (reference sequence). Trimming took off 4 bases at V and 4 bases at J, with 8 bases between the two ends. The CDR3 runs to 13 residues. For the CDR3, the DNA is TGTGCCAGCAGCTCCGCGGGGGGAAACACCATATATTTT. Translating it yields CASSSAGGNTIYF.

V and J are TRBV29-1 and TRBJ2-7; 10 nucleotides agree with TRBD1. The V segment lost 5 bases and the J segment 3 bases; nucleotides outside the gene matches: 4. The CDR3 is 13 amino acids. Germline V lookup: CDR1 SQVTM, CDR2 ANQGSEA. CDR3 sequence reads: CSVSRTGGYEQYF. The CDR3 coding sequence is TGCAGCGTTTCTAGGACAGGGGGCTACGAGCAGTACTTC.